Ten or more counts support the clone carrying this T cell receptor (beta chain). What it binds is not known. The data originate from a study of blood T cells in healthy people across ages. Study-level results: Age showed a roughly linear inverse relationship with TCR beta diversity per million T cells.

Combining a sample-barcoded 5' primer with a J-beta primer mix, a second PCR ran for roughly 7 to 11 cycles. MiXCR, run by TCRdb on the 5' RACE reads, gives a single entry per CDR3 protein. The repertoire consists of around 1,000,000 distinct CDR3 sequences, with about two fifths occurring once and the leading ten covering under 15%. Per the germline V gene, CDR1 is DFQATT and CDR2 is SNEGSKA (reference sequence). V was cut by 0 bases and J by 2 bases, with 1 base left in between. The CDR3 covers 11 residues. Sequencing used blood. The rearrangement joins TRBV20-1 to TRBJ1-2; D not resolved. This TCR was sampled from a man younger than 35 in good health. CDR3 region: CSARENYGYTF. The CDR3 DNA sequence: TGCAGTGCTAGAGAGAACTATGGCTACACCTTC.